This TCR beta chain was found in a study of siplizumab effects on memory and regulatory T cells. Study-level results: The study found naive T cells seemingly more diverse than memory cells and seemingly major alloresponse contributors.

Notes on this clone: Its antigen is unidentified.

Germline V gene lookup returns CDR1 SEHNR and CDR2 FQNEAQ (reference sequence). V was cut by 0 bases and J by 6 bases, with 9 bases left in between. There are 14 residues in the CDR3. Sequenced by immunoSEQ multiplex PCR; TCRdb stores in-frame clones only, minus some. The sample carries approximately 100,000 clones, around 92% recorded once. The material sequenced was Tregs sorted from blood. The chain carries TRBV7-9 and TRBJ2-1, with D possibly being TRBD2 (6 bases). The source of this sequence is a human donor in good health. CDR3: CASSLAGGFNEQFF. In DNA form, the CDR3 reads TGTGCCAGCAGCTTAGCGGGAGGATTCAATGAGCAGTTCTTC. Based on the CDR3 plus reference TRBV7-9 and TRBJ2-1, the full variable domain is DTGVSQNPRHKITKRGQNVTFRCDPISEHNRLYWYRQTLGQGPEFLTYFQNEAQLEKSRLLSDRFSAERPKGSFSTLEIQRTEQGDSAMYLCASSLAGGFNEQFFGPGTRLTVL.